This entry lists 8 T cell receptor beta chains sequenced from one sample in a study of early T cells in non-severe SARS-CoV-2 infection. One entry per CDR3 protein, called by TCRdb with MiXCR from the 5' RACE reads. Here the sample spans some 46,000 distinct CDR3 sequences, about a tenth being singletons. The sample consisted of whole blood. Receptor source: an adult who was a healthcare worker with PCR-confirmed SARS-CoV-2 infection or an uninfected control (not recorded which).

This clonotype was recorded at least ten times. CDR3 nucleotide sequence: TGTGCCAGCAGAAGTAGCGGAAGCTCCTACAATGAGCAGTTCTTC. Its protein product is CASRSSGSSYNEQFF. This chain links TRBV6-6 with TRBJ2-1; a weak D match, TRBD2 (6 bases). CDR1 is MNHNY, CDR2 SVGAGI, per germline (reference sequence). CDR3 length equals 15 residues. Trimming removed 6 bases at V and 0 bases at J, with 12 bases between.

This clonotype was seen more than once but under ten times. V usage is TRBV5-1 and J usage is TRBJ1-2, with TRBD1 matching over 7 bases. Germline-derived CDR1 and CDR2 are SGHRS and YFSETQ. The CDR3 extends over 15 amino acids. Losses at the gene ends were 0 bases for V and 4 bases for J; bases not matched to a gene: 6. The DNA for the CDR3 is TGCGCCAGCAGCTTGGTTGACAGGGAGACCTATGGCTACACCTTC. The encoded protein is CASSLVDRETYGYTF.

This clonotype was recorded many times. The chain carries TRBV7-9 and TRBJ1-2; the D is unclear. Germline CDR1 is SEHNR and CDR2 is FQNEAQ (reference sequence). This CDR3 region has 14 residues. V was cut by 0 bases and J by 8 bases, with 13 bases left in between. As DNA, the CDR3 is TGTGCCAGCAGCTTAGCGTCGGAAGCGCGCGGCTACACCTTC. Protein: CASSLASEARGYTF.

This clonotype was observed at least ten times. CDR3 sequence: CASSLNEKLFF. The CDR3 bases are TGTGCCAGCAGTTTGAATGAAAAACTGTTTTTT. The rearrangement joins TRBV2 to TRBJ1-4; no reliable D call. Germline CDR1 SNHLY, CDR2 FYNNEI. V was shortened by 5 bases and J by 5 bases, with 3 bases between the two germline ends. The CDR3 runs 11 residues.

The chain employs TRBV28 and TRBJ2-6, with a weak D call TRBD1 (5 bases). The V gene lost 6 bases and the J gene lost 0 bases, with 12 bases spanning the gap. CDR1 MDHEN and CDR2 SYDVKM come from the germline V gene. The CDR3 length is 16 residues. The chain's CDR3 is CASRLQGSSGANVLTF. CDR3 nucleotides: TGTGCCAGCAGGTTGCAGGGCAGCTCTGGGGCCAACGTCCTGACTTTC.

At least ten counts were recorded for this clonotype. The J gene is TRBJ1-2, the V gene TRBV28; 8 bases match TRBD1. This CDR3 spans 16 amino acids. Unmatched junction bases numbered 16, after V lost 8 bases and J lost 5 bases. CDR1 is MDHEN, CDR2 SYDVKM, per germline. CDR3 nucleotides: TGTGCCAGCCGAATTTCTGGGGGACAGGTCATATATGGCTACACCTTC. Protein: CASRISGGQVIYGYTF.

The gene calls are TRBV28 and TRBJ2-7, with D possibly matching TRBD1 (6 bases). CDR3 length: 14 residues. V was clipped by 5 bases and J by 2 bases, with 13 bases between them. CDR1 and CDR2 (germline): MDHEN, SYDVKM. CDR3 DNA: TGTGCCAGCAGTCTGGGGGACAAGACCTACGAGCAGTACTTC. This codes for CASSLGDKTYEQYF.

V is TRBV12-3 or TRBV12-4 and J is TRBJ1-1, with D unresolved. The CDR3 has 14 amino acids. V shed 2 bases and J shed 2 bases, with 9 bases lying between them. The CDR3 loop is CASSLMHGNTEAFF. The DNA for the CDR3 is TGTGCCAGCAGTTTAATGCACGGAAACACTGAAGCTTTCTTT.